What follows are 17 T cell receptor beta chains derived from one specimen sequenced in a study of CD8 T cells in Susac syndrome. Random hexamers were used to reverse transcribe roughly 0.45 to 1 ug of RNA. TCRdb reprocessed the immunoSEQ multiplex PCR reads via MiXCR and lists one record per CDR3 protein. Found here are some 170,000 distinct CDR3 sequences, about 93% of them singletons; the top ten hold more than 0.11%. Specimen: CD4+ T cells from PBMCs. These receptors came from a human donor in good health.

This clonotype was found a few times. The CDR3 nucleotides read TGTGCCAGCAGCCAAGGAGCGGGGGCGACGTACGAGCAGTACTTC. Its translation: CASSQGAGATYEQYF. This rearrangement joins TRBV3-1 to TRBJ2-7; 8 positions agree with TRBD2. The CDR3 sequence is 15 residues long. V lost 1 base to trimming and J lost 4 bases; unmatched junction nucleotides: 6. Germline V gene sequence: CDR1 LGHDT, CDR2 YNNKEL (reference sequence).

V and J are TRBV27 and TRBJ2-3; D uncertain. The V and J ends lost 3 bases and 5 bases respectively, with 21 bases between them. CDR1 is MNHEY, CDR2 SMNVEV, per germline (reference sequence). The length of the CDR3 is 17 residues. The CDR3 spells CASSFQAPAYLEDTQYF. For the CDR3, the DNA is TGTGCCAGCAGTTTCCAGGCCCCCGCTTATTTAGAAGATACGCAGTATTTT.

The rearrangement links TRBV6-5 to TRBJ2-4; 8 positions agree with TRBD1. The CDR3 is made up of 15 amino acids. With 6 bases clipped from V and 5 bases from J, the junction kept 9 bases outside the gene matches. Germline CDR1 MNHEY, CDR2 SVGAGI. CDR3 sequence reads: CASRLFRGPENIQYF. CDR3 coding DNA: TGTGCCAGCAGATTATTCAGGGGGCCGGAAAACATTCAGTACTTC.

This chain uses TRBV20-1 with TRBJ2-3, with 7 bases that match TRBD2. CDR1 and CDR2 from the germline V gene are DFQATT and SNEGSKA (reference sequence). Trimming cost V 5 bases and J 3 bases; bases outside gene matches: 2. The CDR3 contains 12 residues. CDR3 protein: CSARLATDTQYF. CDR3 in DNA: TGCAGTGCTCGACTAGCAACAGATACGCAGTATTTT.

The chain is built from TRBV6-1 and TRBJ2-5; 8 nucleotides agree with TRBD1. Germline-derived CDR1 and CDR2 are MNHNS and SASEGT. This CDR3 spans 13 amino acids. With V trimmed by 6 bases and J by 4 bases, 4 bases remained unmatched. Here the CDR3 DNA reads TGTGCCAGCAGGACAGGGGCGGGAGAGACCCAGTACTTC. Protein product: CASRTGAGETQYF.

The genes are TRBV30 and TRBJ2-2; D is unresolved. Germline assignment: CDR1 GTSNPN and CDR2 SVGIG (reference sequence). The CDR3 runs to 16 residues. V was clipped by 2 bases and J by 1 base, with 14 bases between them. The CDR3 loop is CAWSLGLFQNTGELFF. In nucleotides, the CDR3 is TGTGCCTGGAGTCTAGGGTTATTCCAGAACACCGGGGAGCTGTTTTTT.

The chain has TRBV6-1 and TRBJ2-7, with 9 bases identical to TRBD1. CDR3 length: 15 residues. Per germline, CDR1 MNHNS and CDR2 SASEGT. Trimming at V came to 6 bases and at J to 1 base, leaving 7 bases not matched to a gene. The CDR3 DNA follows: TGTGCCAGCAGGCGAACACAGGGGGCTTCCTACGAGCAGTACTTC. Amino acids: CASRRTQGASYEQYF.

The V call is TRBV29-1, the J call TRBJ1-1, with D unresolved. The CDR3 is 13 amino acids. Trimming removed 6 bases from V and 0 bases from J, with 11 bases in between. Per the germline V gene, CDR1 is SQVTM and CDR2 is ANQGSEA. As DNA, the CDR3 is TGCAGCGTACTACAATACATGAACACTGAAGCTTTCTTT. Its protein is CSVLQYMNTEAFF. The full variable domain, completed using reference TRBV29-1 and TRBJ1-1, is SAVISQKPSRDICQRGTSLTIQCQVDSQVTMMFWYRQQPGQSLTLIATANQGSEATYESGFVIDKFPISRPNLTFSTLTVSNMSPEDSSIYLCSVLQYMNTEAFFGQGTRLTVV.

The rearrangement links TRBV2 to TRBJ2-5; TRBD2 is a possible D gene (5 bases). Deletions cut 4 bases from V and 5 bases from J, with 11 bases between. Germline V gene data show CDR1 as SNHLY and CDR2 as FYNNEI. The CDR3 covers 13 residues. CDR3 sequence reads: CASSGAGGETQYF. CDR3 DNA sequence: TGTGCCAGCAGTGGGGCAGGCGGGGAGACCCAGTACTTC.

CDR3 protein: CASSLFGQGSNQPQHF. CDR3 DNA sequence: TGTGCCAGCAGCTTATTCGGACAGGGTAGCAATCAGCCCCAGCATTTT. The rearrangement links TRBV7-2 to TRBJ1-5; 8 bases fit TRBD1. The CDR3 sequence is 16 residues long. After removal of 2 bases from V and 0 bases from J, the junction contained 3 bases not matched to a gene. Germline CDR1 reads SGHTA; CDR2 reads FQGNSA.

The chain links TRBV7-3 to TRBJ1-2; D possibly corresponds to TRBD1 (5 bases). Trimming removed 4 bases from V and 6 bases from J, with 15 bases in between. The CDR3 length is 14 residues. The V gene's germline CDR1 is SGHTA and CDR2 FQGTGA. CDR3 in DNA: TGTGCCAGCAGCTCACTTCAGGGTGGGGATGGCTACACCTTC. Translated, it gives CASSSLQGGDGYTF.

This chain connects TRBV5-1 to TRBJ1-5; no definite D call. The CDR3 length is 15 residues. Trimming left V 0 bases short and J 1 base short, with 8 bases between. Germline lookup yields CDR1 SGHRS and CDR2 YFSETQ. CDR3 protein: CASSLGLDSNQPQHF. The DNA for the CDR3 is TGCGCCAGCAGCTTGGGCCTTGACAGCAATCAGCCCCAGCATTTT.

CDR3 sequence (DNA): TGTGCCAGCAGCTTGGTTCTCGGAGCTAATGAAAAACTGTTTTTT. Translated, it gives CASSLVLGANEKLFF. The chain combines TRBV5-4 with TRBJ1-4; D gene ambiguous. The V end lost 0 bases, the J end lost 3 bases, and 9 bases lay between the germline ends. The germline CDR1 and CDR2 sequences are SGHNT and YYREEE (reference sequence). The CDR3 sequence is 15 residues long.

The chain joins TRBV20-1 to TRBJ2-2; D may be TRBD1 or TRBD2 (5 bases each). Germline values: CDR1 DFQATT, CDR2 SNEGSKA (reference sequence). This CDR3 spans 15 amino acids. Trimming took off 5 bases at V and 7 bases at J, with 20 bases between the two ends. The DNA for the CDR3 is TGCAGTGCTCTTCTAGCCGGGACCCTTGGCGGGGAGCTGTTTTTT. Amino acids: CSALLAGTLGGELFF.

The CDR3 DNA reads TGCGCCAGCAGCCAAGGAGTTGGCCGGACTAATGAAAAACTGTTTTTT. Translation: CASSQGVGRTNEKLFF. The chain combines TRBV4-1 with TRBJ1-4; the D is unclear. Germline CDR1 MGHRA, CDR2 YSYEKL. The length of the CDR3 is 16 residues. Trimming took off 1 base at V and 2 bases at J, with 11 bases between the two ends.

The J gene is TRBJ2-7, the V gene TRBV7-2; unclear D gene. Between the trimmed V and J ends, which lost 5 bases and 2 bases, there was a span of 4 bases. The length of the CDR3 is 11 residues. Germline values: CDR1 SGHTA, CDR2 FQGNSA. In DNA form, the CDR3 reads TGTGCCAGCAGCATGGCCTACGAGCAGTACTTC. It specifies CASSMAYEQYF.

The gene calls are TRBV29-1 and TRBJ1-1; D is ambiguous. Germline V gene data show CDR1 as SQVTM and CDR2 as ANQGSEA. The V end was cut by 3 bases, the J end by 4 bases, with 9 bases between. This CDR3 has 12 residues. The CDR3 DNA reads TGCAGCGTTGAGGGGATTGGCACTGAAGCTTTCTTT. It is translated as CSVEGIGTEAFF.